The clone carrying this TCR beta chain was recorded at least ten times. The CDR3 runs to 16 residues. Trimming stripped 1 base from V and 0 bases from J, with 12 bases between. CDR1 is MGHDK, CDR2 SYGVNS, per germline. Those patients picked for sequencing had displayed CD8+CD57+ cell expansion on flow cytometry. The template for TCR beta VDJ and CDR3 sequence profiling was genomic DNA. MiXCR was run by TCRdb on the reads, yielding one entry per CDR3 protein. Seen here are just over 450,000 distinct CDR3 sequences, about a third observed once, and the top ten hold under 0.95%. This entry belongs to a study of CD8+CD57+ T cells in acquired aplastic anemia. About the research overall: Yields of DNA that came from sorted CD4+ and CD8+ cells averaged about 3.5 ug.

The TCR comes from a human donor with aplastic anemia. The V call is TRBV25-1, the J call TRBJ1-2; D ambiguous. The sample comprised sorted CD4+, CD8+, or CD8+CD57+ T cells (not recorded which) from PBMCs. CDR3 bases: TGTGCCAGCAGTGAATTGGTGGACGAAGCTAACTATGGCTACACCTTC. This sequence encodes CASSELVDEANYGYTF.